This T cell receptor (beta chain) comes out of a study of T cell repertoires in cytomegalovirus infection. Study outcomes and limitations: Cumulated frequencies of public TCR beta families served to identify carriers of CMV plus the relevant HLA. Predominance within the ex vivo response was attributable to HLA-C-restricted CMV-specific TCR beta clonotypes.

The CDR3 sequence is 14 residues long. The germline CDR1 and CDR2 sequences are SQVTM and ANQGSEA. This clonotype has just one count. Its specificity is not known. One entry per CDR3 protein, called by TCRdb with MiXCR from the reads. The data hold under 200,000 distinct CDR3 sequences, with roughly 30% observed a single time. The gene calls are TRBV29-1 and TRBJ1-1; 11 nucleotides align to TRBD1. The receptor was derived from a human donor in good health (CMV status not recorded). Some clones in this sample may be carry-over from other donors' samples. The specimen sequenced was PBMCs. CDR3 loop: CSHSGTGGRSEAFF. CDR3 nucleotide sequence: TGCAGTCATTCCGGGACAGGGGGAAGATCTGAAGCTTTCTTT.